The clone carrying this TCR beta chain was observed many times. This sample stems from a study of regulatory T cells in long-lasting Graves disease. Time point meaning: newly diagnosed GD, antithyroid drugs for less than 3 months. Isolated PBMC RNA provided the starting material for the TCR library. The peripheral blood volume drawn was 8 to 9.5 milliliters, and it was collected into EDTA tubes. TCR beta libraries were built with iRepertoire HTBI primers and Arm-PCR of CDR3 regions. One entry per CDR3 protein results from TCRdb running MiXCR on the multiplex PCR reads. The sample lists 350,000 to 500,000 distinct CDR3 sequences; over 15% were seen once. With 7 bases removed from V and 6 bases from J, the gap between germline ends came to 18 bases. The CDR3 extends over 14 amino acids. Germline V CDR1 and CDR2: MRHNA, SNTAGT. In addition, the sample was reused for a study of T cells in Graves' hyperthyroidism and ophthalmopathy. That publication notes: With a duration under 2 months, the hyperthyroidism was newly diagnosed in patients aged 18 to 65. When the TCR CDR3 underwent first-round RT-PCR, the HTBI primer set was used.

The source is a woman in her twenties or thirties with Graves disease. Material: peripheral blood mononuclear cells (PBMCs), obtained at new diagnosis, from a patient treated with antithyroid drugs. The V call is TRBV6-4, the J call TRBJ1-1; maybe TRBD1 (6 bases). DNA of the CDR3: TGTGCCAGCAAGGTGCAGTACAGGGCCCCTGAAGCTTTCTTT. Amino acid sequence: CASKVQYRAPEAFF.